The text below deals with one TCR beta chain. Its antigen is currently not known. The sample holds no much larger clone one base away, and base qualities are not on file. Every donor was a healthy Caucasian. Miltenyi CD45RO+ enrichment and human naive T-cell isolation kits were used to isolate memory (CD45RO+) and naive T cells from PBMC. The receptor library was made with 5' RACE. TCRdb names Illumina HiSeq 2000 as the instrument used. Template switching introduced a universal primer binding site; the final cDNA contained a unique molecular identifier, enabling accurate counting of TCR cDNA molecules. Specific primers in the conserved constant-segment region were used to synthesize first-strand cDNA for the TCR alpha and beta chains. Each cDNA library was double barcoded, with a SMART-Mk sample barcode plus Illumina barcodes, to control for contamination. Two successive PCR steps introduced TruSeq adapter sequences along with Illumina sample barcodes. TCR alpha and beta cDNA libraries were sequenced on the Illumina HiSeq platform with custom primers. Per the authors' processing: Unique molecular identifiers were extracted from raw reads with MiGEC, and CDR3 positions were determined with MiXCR. Recombination models were inferred per individual with the repgenHMM and IGoR tools using an EM algorithm. Shared clonotypes were analyzed with the tcR package in R, and sharing was normalized by the product of cloneset sizes. To study raw recombination without the effects of thymic and clonal selection, out-of-frame nonproductive sequences were analyzed. The public reads were reprocessed in TCRdb via fastp at Q25 and MiXCR, keeping in-frame beta chains. Each record represents a unique CDR3 protein, reported with the most common genes and DNA among its rows. For this entry, the V and J calls and clone size follow TCRdb and not the study's own pipeline. Across this sample there are roughly 250,000 distinct CDR3 sequences, with over 12% seen only once. Around 8.9% of the sample goes to the ten largest clones.

The sample comes from a study of identical twins (dated by TCRdb to 2016 to 2017). Study-level background: The study deep-sequenced TCR alpha and beta repertoires from monozygotic twins, unrelated adults of various ages and cord blood to test whether fetal clonotypes persist. To rule out contamination, replicate twin experiments were performed at different times with different library preparation protocols. What the work shows at the level of the full study, not this receptor alone: Zero-insertion analyses could be partly confounded by invariant T cells such as MAIT and iNKT, although diverse VJ usage argued against such confounding for most clonotypes. In monozygotic twins, out-of-frame TCR alpha sharing was systematically underestimated by recombination models, although the models agreed with sharing between unrelated individuals. Because the same donors could not be followed over many years, conclusions were based on cross-sectional statistical analysis. The excess sharing between twins in beta out-of-frame sequences was weaker because fewer shared sequences reduced the signal-to-noise ratio. Fewer insertions were carried by abundant cord blood beta clonotypes, a similar but weaker trend appeared in young adult naive repertoires, and no such trend appeared in memory repertoires. Compared with coincidental sharing between unrelated individuals, out-of-frame TCR alpha sequences shared between twins had an excess of sequences with low generation probability.

Reading the germline V gene (reference sequence) gives CDR1 MNHEY and CDR2 SMNVEV. The CDR3 runs 13 amino acids, cysteine and phenylalanine included. Only the CDR3 DNA is retained, 39 bases long and in frame from the first base. The junction carries 16 bases between V and J, which are trimmed by 6 bases and 7 bases respectively. The specimen sequenced was memory (CD45RO+) T cells sorted from blood. The cell subset or site label corresponds to: CD45RO+ enriched T cells. This sequence uses TRBV27 and TRBJ2-7; no D gene can be assigned with confidence. The sequence was obtained from a woman younger than 35 in good health. In nucleotides, the sequence is TGTGCCAGCAGCCGGACGTACCTGGGGGAGCAGTACTTC. Translated, it gives CASSRTYLGEQYF.